These 20 T cell receptor beta chains came from one sample sequenced in a study of response to subunit inactivated influenza vaccine. TCRdb used MiXCR to reprocess the RT-PCR reads, holding one entry per CDR3 protein. Altogether about 700,000 distinct CDR3 sequences are present, roughly 15% being singletons, with the ten largest covering around 7.6%. The sample was PBMCs from blood, taken 14 to 15 days before vaccination. These receptors all stem from a man in his fifties or sixties who received an inactivated influenza vaccine.

This chain joins TRBV5-5 and TRBJ2-2; D unclear. V dropped 0 bases and J dropped 1 base, with 10 bases sitting between them. CDR1 is SGHKS and CDR2 is YYEKEE in the germline V gene (reference sequence). This CDR3 is 16 amino acids long. The CDR3 is CASSLDIGKNTGELFF. Here the CDR3 DNA reads TGTGCCAGCAGCTTGGACATCGGAAAGAACACCGGGGAGCTGTTTTTT.

This clonotype has only a few counts. This chain joins TRBV7-2 and TRBJ1-4; 10 bases are shared with TRBD1. V shed 5 bases and J 5 bases; nucleotides not matched to a gene: 5. This CDR3 comprises 15 residues. Germline V CDR1 and CDR2: SGHTA, FQGNSA. The CDR3 bases are TGTGCCAGCAGCGCGTTGGGACAGGGGAATGAAAAACTGTTTTTT. Its translation is CASSALGQGNEKLFF.

This clonotype was seen more than once but under ten times. This sequence joins TRBV2 and TRBJ2-3; D is uncertain. Germline assignment: CDR1 SNHLY and CDR2 FYNNEI. The CDR3 runs to 14 residues. V lost 3 bases, J lost 0 bases, and 7 bases lay in between. The CDR3 reads CASSDGSSTDTQYF. For the CDR3, the DNA is TGTGCCAGCAGTGACGGCAGTAGCACAGATACGCAGTATTTT.

This clonotype was counted a few times. This rearrangement joins TRBV3-1 to TRBJ1-5, with 7 bases identical to TRBD1. Germline V lookup: CDR1 LGHDT, CDR2 YNNKEL (reference sequence). This CDR3 contains 14 residues. V lost 1 base, J lost 7 bases, and 4 bases stayed unmatched. CDR3 in DNA: TGTGCCAGCAGCCAAGCCTCAGGGGGACAGCCCCAGCATTTT. Protein product: CASSQASGGQPQHF. The variable domain in full, completed from reference TRBV3-1 and TRBJ1-5, reads DTAVSQTPKYLVTQMGNDKSIKCEQNLGHDTMYWYKQDSKKFLKIMFSYNNKELIINETVPNRFSPKSPDKAHLNLHINSLELGDSAVYFCASSQASGGQPQHFGDGTRLSIL.

The CDR3 nucleotides are TGCGCCAGCAGCTTGAGCATCGGACAGGGGCTGAACACTGAAGCTTTCTTT. It codes for CASSLSIGQGLNTEAFF. The V gene is TRBV5-1, the J gene TRBJ1-1; 9 positions agree with TRBD1. The CDR3 has 17 residues. CDR1 is SGHRS and CDR2 is YFSETQ in the germline V gene. With 1 base clipped from V and 0 bases from J, the junction kept 7 bases outside the gene matches.

The rearrangement links TRBV9 to TRBJ1-5; 7 positions match TRBD1. The germline V gene has CDR1 SGDLS and CDR2 YYNGEE. V lost 4 bases and J lost 9; bases outside the gene matches: 7. This CDR3 spans 13 amino acids. The CDR3 here is CASSQGGGAPQHF. The CDR3 DNA follows: TGTGCCAGCAGCCAGGGGGGGGGCGCGCCCCAGCATTTT. The full variable domain, its missing parts supplied by reference TRBV9 and TRBJ1-5, is DSGVTQTPKHLITATGQRVTLRCSPRSGDLSVYWYQQSLDQGLQFLIQYYNGEERAKGNILERFSAQQFPDLHSELNLSSLELGDSALYFCASSQGGGAPQHFGDGTRLSIL.

This clonotype was detected a few times. The V call is TRBV27, the J call TRBJ2-1; 11 nucleotides align to TRBD2. The CDR3 sequence is 15 residues long. Germline-derived CDR1 and CDR2 are MNHEY and SMNVEV (reference sequence). V was clipped by 5 bases and J by 5 bases; unmatched bases: 5. CDR3 protein: CASSPGTSGHNEQFF. DNA for the CDR3: TGTGCCAGCAGTCCCGGGACTAGCGGACACAATGAGCAGTTCTTC.

This clonotype was seen a few times. The chain joins TRBV15 to TRBJ2-1, with 12 nucleotides matching TRBD2. CDR1 and CDR2 from the germline V gene are LNHNV and YYDKDF (reference sequence). The CDR3 covers 16 residues. J gave up 7 bases and V 0 bases, and 4 bases lay outside the gene matches. The CDR3 is CATSRDRLAGDNEQFF. The CDR3, as DNA: TGTGCCACCAGCAGAGATAGACTAGCGGGAGATAATGAGCAGTTCTTC. Using reference TRBV15 and TRBJ2-1 for the parts outside the CDR3, the full variable domain is DAMVIQNPRYQVTQFGKPVTLSCSQTLNHNVMYWYQQKSSQAPKLLFHYYDKDFNNEADTPDNFQSRRPNTSFCFLDIRSPGLGDTAMYLCATSRDRLAGDNEQFFGPGTRLTVL.

Ten or more counts support this clonotype. The chain uses TRBV29-1 and TRBJ2-5; D is undetermined. Germline CDR1 reads SQVTM; CDR2 reads ANQGSEA. The V end was cut by 7 bases, the J end by 7 bases, with 16 bases between. The CDR3 spans 12 residues. CDR3: CSAEEQLGTQYF. The CDR3 DNA reads TGCAGCGCCGAGGAACAGCTTGGGACCCAGTACTTC.

This clonotype turned up a few times. The chain carries TRBV7-9 and TRBJ1-1, with 8 bases matching TRBD1. The CDR3 length is 14 residues. Trimming cost V 5 bases and J 11 bases; bases outside gene matches: 13. The germline V gene encodes CDR1 SEHNR and CDR2 FQNEAQ (reference sequence). CDR3 sequence (DNA): TGTGCCAGCAGCCCTCTCCTCCCGGGACAGGAGGCTTTCTTT. Translation: CASSPLLPGQEAFF. Full variable domain (remainder filled in from reference TRBV7-9 and TRBJ1-1): DTGVSQNPRHKITKRGQNVTFRCDPISEHNRLYWYRQTLGQGPEFLTYFQNEAQLEKSRLLSDRFSAERPKGSFSTLEIQRTEQGDSAMYLCASSPLLPGQEAFFGQGTRLTVV.

The chain links TRBV14 to TRBJ1-1; 8 bases match TRBD1. Germline-derived CDR1 and CDR2 are SGHDN and FVKESK. There are 15 residues in the CDR3. Germline trimming cut 0 bases from V and 5 bases from J; bases unmatched to any gene: 5. The CDR3: CASSQDWTGKTEAFF. The CDR3 nucleotides are TGTGCCAGCAGCCAAGATTGGACAGGGAAGACTGAAGCTTTCTTT.

The sample holds a few counts of this clonotype. This chain joins TRBV12-3 or TRBV12-4 and TRBJ2-5; TRBD2 matches 9 bases. The CDR3 spans 15 residues. J was trimmed by 5 bases and V by 1 base; bases with no gene match: 5. The CDR3 DNA reads as TGTGCCAGCAGTTTAGGAGGACTAGCGAAGGAGACCCAGTACTTC. It is translated as CASSLGGLAKETQYF.

This chain's CDR3 is CASRGQGAGGRTDTQYF. The CDR3 DNA follows: TGCGCCAGCAGAGGACAGGGGGCAGGAGGGAGGACAGATACGCAGTATTTT. This chain joins TRBV5-1 and TRBJ2-3; 11 bases are shared with TRBD1. CDR3 size: 17 residues. Germline CDR1 reads SGHRS; CDR2 reads YFSETQ. The V gene end was trimmed by 5 bases and the J gene end by 3 bases; junction bases not matched to a gene: 11.

V usage is TRBV7-8 and J usage is TRBJ2-2; weak D call: TRBD2 (5 bases). Deletions cut 4 bases from V and 0 bases from J, with 12 bases between. Germline assignment: CDR1 SGHVS and CDR2 FQNEAQ. CDR3 length: 16 amino acids. CDR3 coding DNA: TGTGCCAGCAGCTCCCTTCGAGGGTCGAACACCGGGGAGCTGTTTTTT. It specifies CASSSLRGSNTGELFF.

The chain carries TRBV28 and TRBJ2-7, with D uncertain. Germline V gene data show CDR1 as MDHEN and CDR2 as SYDVKM. V was clipped by 6 bases and J by 5 bases, with 8 bases between them. This CDR3 contains 11 residues. CDR3 residues: CASSRSDEQYF. CDR3 coding DNA: TGTGCCAGCAGCCGAAGTGACGAGCAGTACTTC.

V and J are TRBV28 and TRBJ2-1; 7 bases are shared with TRBD2. The CDR3 is 15 amino acids. V shed 6 bases and J 4 bases; nucleotides not matched to a gene: 9. Germline assignment: CDR1 MDHEN and CDR2 SYDVKM. CDR3 bases: TGTGCCAGCAGCCGTAGCGGGCACTCTTACAATGAGCAGTTCTTC. The encoded protein is CASSRSGHSYNEQFF.

This clonotype appeared many times. The CDR3 does not end in the conserved phenylalanine or tryptophan, so this is likely a read error. It is unclear where the CDR3 begins or ends on the DNA, so no DNA is shown, and the CDR3 is as TCRdb lists it. The chain links TRBV19 to TRBJ1-2; the table's TRBD1 call for D was not verified on the DNA. Germline V gene sequence: CDR1 LNHDA, CDR2 SQIVND (reference sequence). The CDR3 is 11 residues long, counting both termini. The CDR3 is CASSTDGTLIS.

This clonotype showed up just a few times. The rearrangement links TRBV12-3 or TRBV12-4 to TRBJ2-3, with 7 bases fitting TRBD2. With V trimmed by 1 base and J by 1 base, 5 bases remained unmatched. The CDR3 has 16 residues. The CDR3 bases are TGTGCCAGCAGTTTAGAGGCCGCGGGGGGCACAGATACGCAGTATTTT. Translating gives CASSLEAAGGTDTQYF.

Ten or more counts support this clonotype. Mismatch with germline at one junction end may stem from a read error. This chain links TRBV20-1 with TRBJ1-2; TRBD1 is a possible D gene (5 bases). Per germline, CDR1 DFQATT and CDR2 SNEGSKA (reference sequence). The CDR3 runs to 12 residues. The CDR3 DNA sequence: TGTTCCTACGGGGACCGCATTGATGGCTACACCTTC. Its translation is CSYGDRIDGYTF.

The chain employs TRBV4-1 and TRBJ2-3, with D hard to call. The V gene's germline CDR1 is MGHRA and CDR2 YSYEKL. With 4 bases removed from V and 4 bases from J, the gap between germline ends came to 18 bases. The CDR3 covers 16 residues. CDR3 sequence: CASSRNNLAPSDTQYF. The DNA of the CDR3 is TGCGCCAGCAGCCGAAATAACCTCGCCCCCTCAGATACGCAGTATTTT.